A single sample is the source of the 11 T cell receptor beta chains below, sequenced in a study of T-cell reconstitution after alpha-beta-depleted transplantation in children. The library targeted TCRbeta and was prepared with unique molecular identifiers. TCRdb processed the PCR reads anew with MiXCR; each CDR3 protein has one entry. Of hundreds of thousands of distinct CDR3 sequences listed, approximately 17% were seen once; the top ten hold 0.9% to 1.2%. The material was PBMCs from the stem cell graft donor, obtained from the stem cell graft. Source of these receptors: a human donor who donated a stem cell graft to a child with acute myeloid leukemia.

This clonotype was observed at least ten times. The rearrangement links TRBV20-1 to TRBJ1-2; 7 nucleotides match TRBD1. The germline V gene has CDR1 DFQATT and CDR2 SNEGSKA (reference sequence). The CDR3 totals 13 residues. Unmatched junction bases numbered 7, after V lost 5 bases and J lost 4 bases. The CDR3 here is CSALGGRFYGYTF. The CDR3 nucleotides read TGCAGTGCTTTAGGGGGCAGATTCTATGGCTACACCTTC.

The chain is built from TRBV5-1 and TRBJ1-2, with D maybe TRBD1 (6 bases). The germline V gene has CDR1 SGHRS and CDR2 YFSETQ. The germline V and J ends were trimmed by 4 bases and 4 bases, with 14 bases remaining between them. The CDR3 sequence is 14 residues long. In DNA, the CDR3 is TGCGCCAGCAGCAAGGACAGTGGAGTCTATGGCTACACCTTC. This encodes CASSKDSGVYGYTF.

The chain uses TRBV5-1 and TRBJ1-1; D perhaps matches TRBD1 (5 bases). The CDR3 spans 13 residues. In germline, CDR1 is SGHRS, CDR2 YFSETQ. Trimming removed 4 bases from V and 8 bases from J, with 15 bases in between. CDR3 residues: CASSLGTGQEAFF. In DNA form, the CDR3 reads TGCGCCAGCAGCCTGGGGACGGGGCAGGAAGCTTTCTTT.

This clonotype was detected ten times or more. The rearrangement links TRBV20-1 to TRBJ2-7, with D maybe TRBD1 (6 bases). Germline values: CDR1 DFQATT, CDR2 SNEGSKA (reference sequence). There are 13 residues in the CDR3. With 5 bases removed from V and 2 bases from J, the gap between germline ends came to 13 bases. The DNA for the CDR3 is TGCAGTGCTCAAGAGGCAGGGGCCTACGAGCAGTACTTC. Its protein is CSAQEAGAYEQYF.

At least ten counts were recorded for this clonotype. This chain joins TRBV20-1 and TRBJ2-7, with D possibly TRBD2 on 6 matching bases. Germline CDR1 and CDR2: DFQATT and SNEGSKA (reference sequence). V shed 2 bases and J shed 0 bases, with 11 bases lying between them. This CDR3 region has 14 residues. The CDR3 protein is CSARRAGSSYEQYV. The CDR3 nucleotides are TGCAGTGCTAGAAGGGCGGGGAGCTCCTACGAGCAGTACGTC.

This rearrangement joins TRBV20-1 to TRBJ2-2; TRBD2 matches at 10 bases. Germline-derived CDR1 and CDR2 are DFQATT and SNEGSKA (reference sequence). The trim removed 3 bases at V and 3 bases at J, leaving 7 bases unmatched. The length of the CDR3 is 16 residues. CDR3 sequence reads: CSARALAGAYTGELFF. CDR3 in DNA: TGCAGTGCTAGGGCCCTAGCGGGGGCCTACACCGGGGAGCTGTTTTTT.

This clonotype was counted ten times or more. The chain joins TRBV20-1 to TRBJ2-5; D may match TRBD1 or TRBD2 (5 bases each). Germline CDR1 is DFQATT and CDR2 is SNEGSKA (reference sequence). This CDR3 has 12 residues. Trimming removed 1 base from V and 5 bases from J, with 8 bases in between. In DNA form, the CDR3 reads TGCAGTGCTAGAGTGGGGGATGAGACCCAGTACTTC. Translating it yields CSARVGDETQYF.

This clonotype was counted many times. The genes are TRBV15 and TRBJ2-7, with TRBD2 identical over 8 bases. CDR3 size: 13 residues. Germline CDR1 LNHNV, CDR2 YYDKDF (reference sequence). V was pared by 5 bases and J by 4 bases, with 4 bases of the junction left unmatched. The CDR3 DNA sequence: TGTGCCACCAGCGAGGTAGCGGGGTACGAGCAGTACTTC. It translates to CATSEVAGYEQYF.

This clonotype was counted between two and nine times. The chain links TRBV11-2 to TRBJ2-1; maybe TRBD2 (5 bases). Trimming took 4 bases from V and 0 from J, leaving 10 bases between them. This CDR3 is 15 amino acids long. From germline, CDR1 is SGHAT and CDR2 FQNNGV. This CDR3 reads CASSSYGSSYNEQFF. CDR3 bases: TGTGCCAGCAGCTCATATGGGAGCTCCTACAATGAGCAGTTCTTC.

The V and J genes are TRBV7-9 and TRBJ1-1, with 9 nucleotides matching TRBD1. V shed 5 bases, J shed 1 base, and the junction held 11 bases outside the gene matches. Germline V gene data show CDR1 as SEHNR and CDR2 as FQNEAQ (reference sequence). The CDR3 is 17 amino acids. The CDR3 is CASSARTGGPTNTEAFF. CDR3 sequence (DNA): TGTGCCAGCAGCGCTAGAACAGGGGGCCCAACGAACACTGAAGCTTTCTTT.

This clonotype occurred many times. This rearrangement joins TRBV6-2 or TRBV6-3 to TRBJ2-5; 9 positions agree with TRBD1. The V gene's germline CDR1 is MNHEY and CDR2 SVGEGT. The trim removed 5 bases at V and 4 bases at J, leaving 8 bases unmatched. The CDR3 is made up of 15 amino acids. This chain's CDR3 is CASSVGQGMIETQYF. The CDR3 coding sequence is TGTGCCAGCAGTGTTGGACAGGGGATGATAGAGACCCAGTACTTC.